The 5 T cell receptor beta chains in this list originate from one sample, sequenced in a study of cytomegalovirus exposure and HLA in healthy donors. The PCR made use of 60 Vbeta and 13 Jbeta primers. The method was immunoSEQ multiplex PCR; TCRdb's version includes in-frame clones alone and lacks a portion of them. The top ten hold 2.9% of the sample, which has 200,000 to 250,000 clones, roughly 80% seen once. The sequencing sample was made of PBMCs. These receptors came from a man aged 25 to 40 in good health and CMV-seronegative.

The chain recombines TRBV4-2 with TRBJ1-3; D is possibly TRBD1 (5 bases). The CDR3 length is 16 residues. Germline CDR1 and CDR2: LGHNA and YNFKEQ. V was shortened by 3 bases and J by 7 bases, with 19 bases between the two germline ends. CDR3 residues: CASSQRGGGVGNTIYF. CDR3 nucleotides: TGTGCCAGCAGCCAGAGGGGCGGGGGAGTGGGGAACACCATATATTTT.

This clone was seen a handful of times. This chain links TRBV10-1 with TRBJ1-5; D gene ambiguous. Trimming stripped 7 bases from V and 4 bases from J, with 8 bases between. This CDR3 region has 12 residues. The germline CDR1 and CDR2 sequences are WNHNN and SYGVQD (reference sequence). The CDR3 region has the DNA TGCGCCAGCATGCGGAGGAATCAGCCCCAGCATTTT. Protein: CASMRRNQPQHF.

The gene calls are TRBV28 and TRBJ1-2; TRBD1 matches 10 bases. The CDR3 is 16 residues long. The V segment lost 6 bases and the J segment 4 bases; nucleotides outside the gene matches: 11. Germline V gives CDR1 MDHEN, CDR2 SYDVKM. For the CDR3, the DNA is TGTGCCAGCAGCCGACAGGGGGCTAAGGGTATCTATGGCTACACCTTC. The encoded protein is CASSRQGAKGIYGYTF.

This clone showed up just a few times. The V and J genes are TRBV4-1 and TRBJ2-3; no definite D call. Germline lookup yields CDR1 MGHRA and CDR2 YSYEKL. The CDR3 runs to 17 residues. V lost 0 bases and J 2 bases, leaving 15 bases between the germline ends. The CDR3 spells CASSQEVWADPTDTQYF. The DNA for the CDR3 is TGCGCCAGCAGCCAAGAGGTGTGGGCCGACCCCACAGATACGCAGTATTTT.

The rearrangement links TRBV27 to TRBJ2-3; D may be TRBD2 (5 bases). The CDR3 has 15 residues. Germline lookup yields CDR1 MNHEY and CDR2 SMNVEV (reference sequence). The V gene lost 3 bases and the J gene lost 3 bases, with 13 bases spanning the gap. CDR3 protein: CASSFGRRKTDTQYF. DNA of the CDR3: TGTGCCAGCAGTTTTGGGCGGAGGAAGACAGATACGCAGTATTTT.